The 13 T cell receptor beta chains in this list originate from one sample, sequenced in a study of T cells in narcolepsy (dated by TCRdb to 2016 to 2019). Library preparation used the immunoSEQ multiplex PCR assay. Drawn from immuneACCESS, this table holds only the in-frame rearrangements with V and J called that TCRdb kept. Clones are partly lost; checked studies trace under half to an unresolved V gene and leave the rest unexplained. In all, the sample holds 25,000 to 35,000 clones, and around 90% of those were seen once. Under 1.5% of the sample is held by the ten biggest clonotypes. Input material: CD45RA- memory CD4+ T cells from PBMCs. The cell subset or site label on this specimen signifies: memory T cells sorted ex vivo from peripheral blood. Every receptor here comes from a human donor with narcolepsy.

The rearrangement uses TRBV6-6 and TRBJ2-7; 8 bases fit TRBD2. Looked up from germline, CDR1 is MNHNY and CDR2 is SVGAGI (reference sequence). The CDR3 consists of 16 residues. Trimming at V came to 8 bases and at J to 2 bases, leaving 14 bases not matched to a gene. The CDR3 sequence is CASSNSEAGAAYEQYF. The CDR3, as DNA: TGTGCCAGCTCTAACTCCGAAGCGGGGGCAGCCTACGAGCAGTACTTC.

V gene TRBV14 combines with J gene TRBJ2-1, with 11 bases matching TRBD1. The ends lost 2 bases at V and 3 bases at J; junction bases unmatched: 3. Germline assignment: CDR1 SGHDN and CDR2 FVKESK. The CDR3 runs to 16 residues. The CDR3 nucleotides read TGTGCCAGCAGCCAAACCGGGACAGGGGGCTACAATGAGCAGTTCTTC. This gives the protein CASSQTGTGGYNEQFF.

In its sample, this clone was seen a few times. The chain recombines TRBV12-5 with TRBJ2-7; D possibly uses TRBD1 or TRBD2 (6 bases each). V lost 6 bases and J 11 bases, leaving 14 bases between the germline ends. The CDR3 is made up of 11 amino acids. Germline V gives CDR1 LGHNT, CDR2 FRNRAP. In DNA, the CDR3 is TGTGCTAGTGGGGGCACAGGGAGGAAGTACTTC. Its protein product is CASGGTGRKYF. Full variable domain (rest looked up from reference TRBV12-5 and TRBJ2-7): DARVTQTPRHKVTEMGQEVTMRCQPILGHNTVFWYRQTMMQGLELLAYFRNRAPLDDSGMPKDRFSAEMPDATLATLKIQPSEPRDSAVYFCASGGTGRKYFGPGTRLTVT.

This clone was detected once. The chain couples TRBV12-5 to TRBJ2-1, with 8 bases identical to TRBD2. After removal of 4 bases from V and 6 bases from J, the junction contained 11 bases not matched to a gene. The CDR3 is 16 amino acids. Germline V gene lookup returns CDR1 LGHNT and CDR2 FRNRAP. The CDR3 reads CASGSNPGTSVNEQFF. CDR3 sequence (DNA): TGTGCTAGTGGTTCAAACCCCGGGACTAGTGTCAATGAGCAGTTCTTC. The variable domain in full, with the rest retrieved from reference TRBV12-5 and TRBJ2-1, is DARVTQTPRHKVTEMGQEVTMRCQPILGHNTVFWYRQTMMQGLELLAYFRNRAPLDDSGMPKDRFSAEMPDATLATLKIQPSEPRDSAVYFCASGSNPGTSVNEQFFGPGTRLTVL.

The chain uses TRBV9 and TRBJ1-1; 9 positions agree with TRBD1. Germline V gives CDR1 SGDLS, CDR2 YYNGEE. The length of the CDR3 is 14 residues. V was clipped by 3 bases and J by 5 bases; unmatched bases: 5. For the CDR3, the DNA is TGTGCCAGCAGCGCTGGGACAGGGAAGACTGAAGCTTTCTTT. Protein sequence: CASSAGTGKTEAFF.

About this clone: A read error may produce the germline difference seen at one junction end. The chain carries TRBV4-3 and TRBJ2-2; D remains unclear. The germline V gene has CDR1 LGHNA and CDR2 YSLEER. This CDR3 spans 16 amino acids. CDR3 amino acids: CASSQSTRWATRELFF. CDR3 nucleotide sequence: TGCGCCAGCAGCCAATCAACGAGGTGGGCCACCCGGGAGCTGTTTTTT.

The CDR3 nucleotides read TGTGCCAGCAGCTTTAGCACAGATACGCAGTATTTT. Protein: CASSFSTDTQYF. The rearrangement links TRBV11-3 to TRBJ2-3; D unclear. Germline CDR1 is SGHNT and CDR2 is YENEEA. Trimming stripped 3 bases from V and 0 bases from J, with 1 base between. CDR3 length: 12 amino acids.

The chain carries TRBV27 and TRBJ2-6, with 7 bases matching TRBD2. Per the germline V gene, CDR1 is MNHEY and CDR2 is SMNVEV (reference sequence). This CDR3 has 18 residues. V lost 3 bases, J lost 0 bases, and 8 bases stayed unmatched. In nucleotides, the CDR3 is TGTGCCAGCAGTTTCCAGCGGGATGGGGCCTCTGGGGCCAACGTCCTGACTTTC. Protein product: CASSFQRDGASGANVLTF.

This chain uses TRBV12-5 with TRBJ2-3, with TRBD2 identical over 11 bases. The junction had 13 bases not matched to a gene; V was cut back by 6 bases and J by 2 bases. The CDR3 has 18 amino acids. The germline V gene has CDR1 LGHNT and CDR2 FRNRAP. This CDR3 reads CASGMRSGLAEITDTQYF. As DNA, the CDR3 is TGTGCTAGTGGAATGCGATCGGGACTAGCGGAGATCACAGATACGCAGTATTTT.

The genes are TRBV19 and TRBJ1-1; D is uncertain. This CDR3 is built from 14 residues. V was clipped by 1 base and J by 6 bases, with 12 bases between them. Germline V gives CDR1 LNHDA, CDR2 SQIVND (reference sequence). The CDR3 DNA sequence: TGTGCCAGTAGTATAGCCTACCTAAACTCTGAAGCTTTCTTT. Translation: CASSIAYLNSEAFF. Full variable domain (outside the CDR3, taken from reference TRBV19 and TRBJ1-1): DGGITQSPKYLFRKEGQNVTLSCEQNLNHDAMYWYRQDPGQGLRLIYYSQIVNDFQKGDIAEGYSVSREKKESFPLTVTSAQKNPTAFYLCASSIAYLNSEAFFGQGTRLTVV.

This chain connects TRBV2 to TRBJ1-2, with TRBD1 identical over 8 bases. The CDR3 is 14 residues long. The junction had 11 bases not matched to a gene; V was cut back by 6 bases and J by 8 bases. Germline assignment: CDR1 SNHLY and CDR2 FYNNEI. The DNA for the CDR3 is TGTGCCAGCAGCTTGACAGGGGCGCAGGACGGCTACACCTTC. This gives the protein CASSLTGAQDGYTF.

This chain connects TRBV28 to TRBJ2-6; 10 positions match TRBD1. In germline, CDR1 is MDHEN, CDR2 SYDVKM. The CDR3 covers 16 residues. Trimming took 5 bases from V and 3 from J; bases not matched to a gene: 4. The CDR3 loop is CASSTGQGIGANVLTF. The CDR3 bases are TGTGCCAGCAGTACGGGACAGGGGATTGGGGCCAACGTCCTGACTTTC.

V usage is TRBV6-4 and J usage is TRBJ1-5; TRBD1 agrees at 12 bases. CDR3 length equals 20 residues. With V trimmed by 2 bases and J by 0 bases, 11 bases remained unmatched. Per germline, CDR1 MRHNA and CDR2 SNTAGT. This CDR3 reads CASSDLGTGGEGCSNQPQHF. The CDR3 region has the DNA TGTGCCAGCAGTGACCTCGGGACAGGGGGCGAGGGATGTAGCAATCAGCCCCAGCATTTT.